This TCR beta chain was obtained from a study of T cells after yellow fever vaccination. Study-level results: Reappearance after the booster was observed for most primary-vaccination clones (roughly 96% CD4, about 90% CD8).

CDR3 length equals 13 residues. Germline CDR1 reads DFQATT; CDR2 reads SNEGSKA (reference sequence). Germline trimming cut 3 bases from V and 7 bases from J; bases unmatched to any gene: 6. 5'RACE template switching added a universal primer site and UMIs to TCR cDNA. TCRdb re-derived calls from the 5' RACE reads in MiXCR, one entry per CDR3 protein. The repertoire holds 300,000 to 350,000 distinct CDR3 sequences, approximately 4% seen once, with 15% to 20% in the top ten. Of note for this clonotype: Its cognate antigen is unknown.

This receptor was identified in a man aged 18-30 years who received the YFV17D yellow fever vaccine. The specimen comprised PBMCs, sampled 15 days after the yellow fever booster vaccination. The V and J genes are TRBV20-1 and TRBJ1-3; TRBD1 matches 7 bases. The CDR3, as DNA: TGCAGTGCTAGCCAGGGGGATTCGAACACCATATATTTT. This gives the protein CSASQGDSNTIYF.